This TCR beta chain comes out of a study of Ad26.COV2.S vaccination and SARS-CoV-2 variants. V was clipped by 10 bases and J by 2 bases, with 18 bases between them. This CDR3 contains 14 residues. Germline values: CDR1 LNHDA, CDR2 SQIVND (reference sequence). Only in-frame clones appear in the TCRdb table, and some are missing; sequencing was by immunoSEQ multiplex PCR. The data hold 380,000 or so clones, with about 87% observed a single time. The sample's treatment: around 19 received Ad26.COV2.S at low or high dose, single or two shots; about 5 received placebo; per-sample allocation not given. Specimens were obtained on day 63 following the first vaccine or placebo injection. Participants' vaccine, an Ad26 vector, delivered Wuhan-strain SARS-CoV-2 spike.

The V call is TRBV19, the J call TRBJ2-7, with D hard to call. The clonotype originates from a person aged 18-60 years who received the Ad26.COV2.S COVID-19 vaccine or a placebo. Sequenced here: peripheral blood, sampled in a trial of Ad26.COV2.S vaccine versus placebo. The chain's CDR3 is CATNSPLPPYEQYF. In nucleotides, the CDR3 is TGTGCCACTAATTCTCCGCTCCCACCCTACGAGCAGTACTTC.